This entry describes one T cell receptor beta chain. This sample stems from a study of blood T cell repertoires in COVID-19. Overall study: Samples representing acute and convalescent COVID-19 were sourced from the United States, Italy and Spain. PBMCs, B-cell-depleted T cells, or T cells were the source of the cDNA or gDNA that made up the material.

The authors' processing: How many nucleated cells were present was estimated from reference gene primer amplification. Profiled with immunoSEQ multiplex PCR; TCRdb holds only in-frame clones, not every one. The V and J calls and the clone size are those of that table, but D and trimming were determined from the DNA. The table includes about 240,000 clones, around 87% detected once. This CDR3 contains 13 residues. Germline CDR1 and CDR2: SNHLY and FYNNEI. Trimming took 2 bases from V and 0 from J, leaving 3 bases between them. Sequenced sample: PBMCs or T cells enriched from blood (not recorded which). This TCR came from a woman between 40 and 50 years old with acute COVID-19. The chain combines TRBV2 with TRBJ2-3; D not resolved. The CDR3 spells CASSESSTDTQYF. In DNA form, the CDR3 reads TGTGCCAGCAGTGAATCAAGCACAGATACGCAGTATTTT.